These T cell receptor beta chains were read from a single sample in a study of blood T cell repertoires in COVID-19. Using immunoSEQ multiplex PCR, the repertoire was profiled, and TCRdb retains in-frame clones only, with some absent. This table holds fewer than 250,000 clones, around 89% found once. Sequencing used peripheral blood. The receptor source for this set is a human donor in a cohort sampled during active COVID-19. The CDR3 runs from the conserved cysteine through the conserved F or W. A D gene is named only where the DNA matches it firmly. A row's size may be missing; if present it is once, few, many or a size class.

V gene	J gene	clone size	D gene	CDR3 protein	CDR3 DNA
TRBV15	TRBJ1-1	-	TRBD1	CATSGGQEYTEAFF	TGTGCCACCAGCGGGGGACAGGAATACACTGAAGCTTTCTTT
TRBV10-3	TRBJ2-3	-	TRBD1	CAISERQGTGSDTQYF	TGTGCCATCAGTGAGCGACAGGGGACAGGGTCAGATACGCAGTATTTT
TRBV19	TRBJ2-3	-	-	CASSLPGSTDTQYF	TGTGCCAGTAGTTTGCCAGGGAGCACAGATACGCAGTATTTT
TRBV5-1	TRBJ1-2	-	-	CASSFTGTDYGYTF	TGCGCCAGCAGCTTCACAGGGACGGACTATGGCTACACCTTC
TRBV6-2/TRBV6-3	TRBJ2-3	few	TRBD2	CASSLTSGVRSDTQYF	TGTGCCAGCAGTTTGACTAGCGGGGTGCGGTCGGATACGCAGTATTTT
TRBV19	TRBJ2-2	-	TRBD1	CASSKTGGNTGELFF	TGTGCCAGTAGTAAGACAGGGGGGAACACCGGGGAGCTGTTTTTT
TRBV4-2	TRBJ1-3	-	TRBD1	CASSQDRGPGNTIYF	TGTGCCAGCAGCCAAGATAGGGGGCCTGGAAACACCATATATTTT
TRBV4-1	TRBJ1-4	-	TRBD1	CASSQPDRGNNEKLFF	TGCGCCAGCAGCCAACCCGACAGGGGGAATAATGAAAAACTGTTTTTT
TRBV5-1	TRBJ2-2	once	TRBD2	CASSFSASGGTGELFF	TGCGCCAGCAGCTTTTCCGCTAGCGGAGGCACCGGGGAGCTGTTTTTT
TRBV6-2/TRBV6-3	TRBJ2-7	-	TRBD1	CASSPGQGGTYEQYF	TGTGCCAGCAGTCCAGGACAGGGGGGAACCTACGAGCAGTACTTC
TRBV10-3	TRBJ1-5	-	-	CAISESGQGGQPQHF	TGTGCCATCAGTGAGTCTGGTCAGGGCGGACAGCCCCAGCATTTT
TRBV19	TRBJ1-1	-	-	CASSPDFGGMNTEAFF	TGTGCCAGTAGTCCCGACTTCGGCGGAATGAACACTGAAGCTTTCTTT
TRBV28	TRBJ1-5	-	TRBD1	CASSFQGAGRQPQHF	TGTGCCAGCAGTTTCCAGGGGGCAGGAAGACAGCCCCAGCATTTT
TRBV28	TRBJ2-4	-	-	CASSPASEKRGIQYF	TGTGCCAGCAGTCCCGCTAGCGAAAAGAGGGGCATTCAGTACTTC
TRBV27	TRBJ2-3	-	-	CASSTTLALPTDTQYF	TGTGCCAGCAGTACCACCCTAGCCCTCCCGACAGATACGCAGTATTTT
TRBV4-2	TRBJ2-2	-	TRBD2	CASSQALAGEGTGELFF	TGTGCCAGCAGCCAGGCCCTAGCGGGAGAAGGAACCGGGGAGCTGTTTTTT
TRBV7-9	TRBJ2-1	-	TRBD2	CASSFSPLAEYNEQFF	TGTGCCAGCAGCTTTAGTCCCCTAGCGGAGTACAATGAGCAGTTCTTC
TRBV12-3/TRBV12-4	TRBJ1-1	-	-	CASSFMRTEAFF	TGTGCCAGCAGTTTTATGAGAACTGAAGCTTTCTTT
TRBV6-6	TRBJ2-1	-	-	CASRGTGSQLWQFF	TGTGCCAGCAGGGGTACAGGGTCCCAGCTGTGGCAGTTCTTC
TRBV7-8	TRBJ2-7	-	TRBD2	CASSLVGSGTYEQYF	TGTGCCAGCAGCTTAGTCGGTAGCGGGACGTACGAGCAGTACTTC
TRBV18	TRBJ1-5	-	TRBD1	CASSPGQGGQHF	TGTGCCAGCTCACCTGGACAGGGTGGCCAGCATTTT
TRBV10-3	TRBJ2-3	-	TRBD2	CAISEEGTSGTSTDTQYF	TGTGCCATCAGTGAGGAAGGGACTAGCGGGACTAGCACAGATACGCAGTATTTT
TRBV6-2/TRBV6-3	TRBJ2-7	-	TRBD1	CASSQHDGTGYEQYF	TGTGCCAGCAGTCAACACGATGGGACAGGTTACGAGCAGTACTTC
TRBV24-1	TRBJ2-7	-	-	CATSDPGSSYEQYF	TGTGCCACCAGTGATCCAGGTTCCTCCTACGAGCAGTACTTC
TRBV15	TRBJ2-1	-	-	CATSSILNNEQFF	TGTGCCACCAGCAGCATACTTAACAATGAGCAGTTCTTC
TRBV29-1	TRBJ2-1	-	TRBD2	CSVAGRFNEQFF	TGCAGCGTTGCCGGGAGGTTCAATGAGCAGTTCTTC
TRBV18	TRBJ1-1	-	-	CASSPPGGARNTEAFF	TGTGCCAGCTCACCACCGGGCGGGGCGAGGAACACTGAAGCTTTCTTT
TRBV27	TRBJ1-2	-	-	CATKGGKEGYGYTF	TGTGCCACCAAGGGTGGCAAAGAGGGCTATGGCTACACCTTC
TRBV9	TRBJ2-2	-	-	CASSVGAGPNTGELFF	TGTGCCAGCAGCGTAGGTGCAGGGCCGAACACCGGGGAGCTGTTTTTT